The rows below give T cell receptor beta chains drawn from one sample of a study of Ad26.COV2.S vaccination and SARS-CoV-2 variants. Sequencing was performed with immunoSEQ multiplex PCR; in TCRdb, only in-frame clones are kept and a portion is missing. Here the sample spans roughly 380,000 clones, around 92% being singletons. Sequenced here: peripheral blood, sampled after recovery from COVID-19. The receptors were gathered from a human donor who had recovered from COVID-19. Each CDR3 is given with its conserved first and last residue. The order of the fields is CDR3 protein, CDR3 DNA, V gene, D gene, J gene, clone size. The D gene is left open where the match is weak. Not all rows give a size; the values are once, few, many and, for expanded clones, a class.

CDR3aa: CASSHVLARSRTGELFF
CDR3nt: TGCGCCAGCAGCCACGTCCTAGCGCGGTCTCGAACCGGGGAGCTGTTTTTT
v_gene: TRBV4-1
d_gene: -
j_gene: TRBJ2-2
abundance: -

CDR3aa: CASSELGGLNTEAFF
CDR3nt: TGTGCCAGCAGTGAATTAGGGGGTTTGAACACTGAAGCTTTCTTT
v_gene: TRBV6-1
d_gene: -
j_gene: TRBJ1-1
abundance: -

CDR3aa: CASSVGLAGAKVQTQYF
CDR3nt: TGTGCCAGCAGCGTGGGACTAGCGGGGGCCAAGGTACAGACCCAGTACTTC
v_gene: TRBV2
d_gene: TRBD2
j_gene: TRBJ2-5
abundance: -

CDR3aa: CASSVVRRLARREQFF
CDR3nt: TGTGCCAGCAGTGTGGTTCGGCGTCTAGCGCGGCGTGAGCAGTTCTTC
v_gene: TRBV6-4
d_gene: -
j_gene: TRBJ2-1
abundance: -

CDR3aa: CASKLGGIYEQYF
CDR3nt: TGTGCCAGCAAATTGGGAGGAATCTACGAGCAGTACTTC
v_gene: TRBV7-2
d_gene: -
j_gene: TRBJ2-7
abundance: -

CDR3aa: CASSEREGRTEAFF
CDR3nt: TGCGCCAGCAGTGAGCGGGAGGGGAGGACTGAAGCTTTCTTT
v_gene: TRBV10-2
d_gene: -
j_gene: TRBJ1-1
abundance: -

CDR3aa: CASSLGRYQETQYF
CDR3nt: TGTGCCAGCAGCTTGGGTCGGTACCAAGAGACCCAGTACTTC
v_gene: TRBV11-2
d_gene: -
j_gene: TRBJ2-5
abundance: once

CDR3aa: CASSKGPGNTEAFF
CDR3nt: TGTGCCAGCAGCAAGGGCCCAGGGAACACTGAAGCTTTCTTT
v_gene: TRBV5-4
d_gene: -
j_gene: TRBJ1-1
abundance: -

CDR3aa: CARSTDSATNEKLFF
CDR3nt: TGTGCCAGAAGCACCGACAGTGCAACTAATGAAAAACTGTTTTTT
v_gene: TRBV7-5
d_gene: -
j_gene: TRBJ1-4
abundance: -

CDR3aa: CASSLAQGDGSGELFF
CDR3nt: TGTGCCAGCAGCTTAGCCCAGGGGGATGGCTCCGGGGAGCTGTTTTTT
v_gene: TRBV7-9
d_gene: TRBD1
j_gene: TRBJ2-2
abundance: -

CDR3aa: CASSWVGVTDTQYF
CDR3nt: TGTGCCAGCAGCTGGGTTGGGGTCACAGATACGCAGTATTTT
v_gene: TRBV3-1/TRBV3-2
d_gene: -
j_gene: TRBJ2-3
abundance: -

CDR3aa: CASSLHLGRYEQYF
CDR3nt: TGTGCCAGCAGCTTACACCTGGGCCGATACGAGCAGTACTTC
v_gene: TRBV11-2
d_gene: -
j_gene: TRBJ2-7
abundance: -

CDR3aa: CASSLRVEQYF
CDR3nt: TGTGCCAGCAGCCTCAGGGTCGAGCAGTACTTC
v_gene: TRBV7-2
d_gene: -
j_gene: TRBJ2-7
abundance: -

CDR3aa: CASSLAGVRTDTQYF
CDR3nt: TGTGCCAGCAGCTTAGCGGGGGTGCGCACAGATACGCAGTATTTT
v_gene: TRBV7-9
d_gene: -
j_gene: TRBJ2-3
abundance: -

CDR3aa: CASSGRGQTTEAFF
CDR3nt: TGTGCCAGCAGCGGAAGGGGACAGACCACTGAAGCTTTCTTT
v_gene: TRBV9
d_gene: TRBD1
j_gene: TRBJ1-1
abundance: -

CDR3aa: CASSHRLASGTDTQYF
CDR3nt: TGTGCCAGCAGCCACCGACTGGCCTCGGGCACAGATACGCAGTATTTT
v_gene: TRBV5-6
d_gene: -
j_gene: TRBJ2-3
abundance: -

CDR3aa: CAISESEGSNTEAFF
CDR3nt: TGTGCCATCAGTGAGTCCGAGGGGTCGAACACTGAAGCTTTCTTT
v_gene: TRBV10-3
d_gene: -
j_gene: TRBJ1-1
abundance: -

CDR3aa: CASSDWDRGGSTEAFF
CDR3nt: TGTGCCAGCTCCGATTGGGACAGGGGTGGAAGCACTGAAGCTTTCTTT
v_gene: TRBV25-1
d_gene: TRBD1
j_gene: TRBJ1-1
abundance: -

CDR3aa: CASSPDGSYEQYF
CDR3nt: TGTGCCAGCAGCCCGGACGGATCCTACGAGCAGTACTTC
v_gene: TRBV13
d_gene: -
j_gene: TRBJ2-7
abundance: -

CDR3aa: CATSETGGLDEQFF
CDR3nt: TGTGCCACCAGTGAGACAGGGGGTCTCGATGAGCAGTTCTTC
v_gene: TRBV24-1
d_gene: TRBD1
j_gene: TRBJ2-1
abundance: few

CDR3aa: CASSDRYNSPLHF
CDR3nt: TGTGCCAGCAGCGACAGATATAATTCACCCCTCCACTTT
v_gene: TRBV2
d_gene: -
j_gene: TRBJ1-6
abundance: -

CDR3aa: CASSLAAQGDPKQFF
CDR3nt: TGTGCCAGCAGCTTAGCGGCACAGGGGGATCCGAAACAGTTCTTC
v_gene: TRBV7-8
d_gene: TRBD1
j_gene: TRBJ2-1
abundance: -

CDR3aa: CASSQAPGGIRGYTF
CDR3nt: TGCGCCAGCAGCCAAGCTCCGGGTGGTATCAGGGGCTACACCTTC
v_gene: TRBV4-3
d_gene: -
j_gene: TRBJ1-2
abundance: -

CDR3aa: CASSQSVSRGDSREQYF
CDR3nt: TGTGCCAGCAGCCAATCGGTTAGCCGGGGGGATTCAAGGGAGCAGTACTTC
v_gene: TRBV16
d_gene: TRBD2
j_gene: TRBJ2-7
abundance: -

CDR3aa: CASSQDWSIEQYF
CDR3nt: TGCGCCAGCAGCCAAGATTGGAGTATCGAGCAGTACTTC
v_gene: TRBV4-1
d_gene: -
j_gene: TRBJ2-7
abundance: -

CDR3aa: CASSLGGLVSETQYF
CDR3nt: TGTGCCAGCAGCTTGGGCGGACTAGTGTCAGAGACCCAGTACTTC
v_gene: TRBV7-9
d_gene: TRBD2
j_gene: TRBJ2-5
abundance: -

CDR3aa: CASSLDLAGGLNEQYF
CDR3nt: TGTGCCAGCAGCTTAGATCTGGCGGGGGGGCTTAACGAGCAGTACTTC
v_gene: TRBV11-2
d_gene: TRBD2
j_gene: TRBJ2-7
abundance: -

CDR3aa: CASSFGPEDTQYF
CDR3nt: TGTGCCAGCAGCTTCGGACCGGAAGATACGCAGTATTTT
v_gene: TRBV5-5
d_gene: -
j_gene: TRBJ2-3
abundance: -

CDR3aa: CASSVGGSSYEQYF
CDR3nt: TGTGCCAGCAGCGTAGGAGGCAGCTCCTACGAGCAGTACTTC
v_gene: TRBV9
d_gene: -
j_gene: TRBJ2-7
abundance: -

CDR3aa: CASSPPGQGYEQYF
CDR3nt: TGTGCCAGCAGCCCACCGGGACAGGGGTACGAGCAGTACTTC
v_gene: TRBV9
d_gene: TRBD1
j_gene: TRBJ2-7
abundance: -

CDR3aa: CATSLEPQGRSGYTF
CDR3nt: TGTGCCACCTCTCTTGAACCACAGGGGCGGAGTGGCTACACCTTC
v_gene: TRBV2
d_gene: TRBD1
j_gene: TRBJ1-2
abundance: -

CDR3aa: CASSYFIQGTSYEQYF
CDR3nt: TGTGCCAGCAGTTACTTTATACAGGGGACCTCCTACGAGCAGTACTTC
v_gene: TRBV6-5
d_gene: TRBD1
j_gene: TRBJ2-7
abundance: -

CDR3aa: CASSSHGAGASYEQYF
CDR3nt: TGTGCCAGCAGCTCCCACGGAGCAGGGGCCTCCTACGAGCAGTACTTC
v_gene: TRBV11-2
d_gene: -
j_gene: TRBJ2-7
abundance: -

CDR3aa: CASSSTQGGPYEQFF
CDR3nt: TGCGCCAGCAGCTCAACTCAGGGGGGGCCCTATGAGCAGTTCTTC
v_gene: TRBV5-1
d_gene: -
j_gene: TRBJ2-1
abundance: -

CDR3aa: CASSSMLAESTDTQYF
CDR3nt: TGTGCCAGCAGTTCGATGCTAGCGGAAAGCACAGATACGCAGTATTTT
v_gene: TRBV27
d_gene: TRBD2
j_gene: TRBJ2-3
abundance: -

CDR3aa: CASSYGFSEQYF
CDR3nt: TGTGCCAGCAGTTACGGGTTCAGCGAGCAGTACTTC
v_gene: TRBV6-2/TRBV6-3
d_gene: -
j_gene: TRBJ2-7
abundance: -

CDR3aa: CASSLATGTEAFF
CDR3nt: TGTGCCAGCAGTTTAGCCACGGGCACTGAAGCTTTCTTT
v_gene: TRBV7-2
d_gene: -
j_gene: TRBJ1-1
abundance: once

CDR3aa: CASRGRTQNTEAFF
CDR3nt: TGCGCCAGCAGAGGACGGACCCAGAACACTGAAGCTTTCTTT
v_gene: TRBV4-1
d_gene: -
j_gene: TRBJ1-1
abundance: once

CDR3aa: CASSVSGGDNEQFF
CDR3nt: TGTGCCAGCAGCGTTAGCGGGGGGGACAATGAGCAGTTCTTC
v_gene: TRBV9
d_gene: TRBD2
j_gene: TRBJ2-1
abundance: -

CDR3aa: CAISPTSGEGKNEQFF
CDR3nt: TGTGCCATCAGTCCGACTAGCGGGGAAGGTAAGAATGAGCAGTTCTTC
v_gene: TRBV10-3
d_gene: TRBD2
j_gene: TRBJ2-1
abundance: -